The rows below give T cell receptor beta chains drawn from one sample of a study of beta chain features in type 1 diabetes. Repertoires were generated with immunoSEQ multiplex PCR, while TCRdb's copy carries only in-frame clones and drops some. The table includes about 700,000 clones, 13% detected once. Sequenced input: naive CD4+ T cells from blood. These receptors all come from a man aged 18-30 years with type 1 diabetes. Each CDR3 is given with its conserved first and last residue. A D gene is named only where the DNA matches it firmly. Only some rows state a clone size, as once, few, many or a class for expanded clones.

CDR3 protein: CASSLSARYGYTF
CDR3 DNA: TGCGCCAGCAGCTTGTCCGCGCGCTATGGCTACACCTTC
J gene: TRBJ1-2
CDR3 length: 13
V gene: TRBV5-1
clone size: few
D gene: -

CDR3 protein: CASSPQAAEKLFF
CDR3 DNA: TGTGCCAGCAGCCCTCAGGCGGCGGAAAAACTGTTTTTT
J gene: TRBJ1-4
CDR3 length: 13
V gene: TRBV6-1
clone size: few
D gene: -

CDR3 protein: CASSLVSNSGANVLTF
CDR3 DNA: TGTGCCAGCAGCTTGGTTTCCAACTCTGGGGCCAACGTCCTGACTTTC
J gene: TRBJ2-6
CDR3 length: 16
V gene: TRBV5-6
clone size: few
D gene: -

CDR3 protein: CASSSGTNTEAFF
CDR3 DNA: TGCGCCAGCAGCTCAGGAACGAACACTGAAGCTTTCTTT
J gene: TRBJ1-1
CDR3 length: 13
V gene: TRBV5-1
clone size: -
D gene: -

CDR3 protein: CASSPGDRLGMNTEAFF
CDR3 DNA: TGTGCCAGCAGTCCCGGGGACAGGTTGGGCATGAACACTGAAGCTTTCTTT
J gene: TRBJ1-1
CDR3 length: 17
V gene: TRBV28
clone size: few
D gene: TRBD1

CDR3 protein: CASNRQGRGVQFF
CDR3 DNA: TGTGCCAGCAACCGTCAGGGGCGGGGGGTCCAGTTCTTC
J gene: TRBJ2-1
CDR3 length: 13
V gene: TRBV5-6
clone size: -
D gene: TRBD2

CDR3 protein: CASSLEEEQFF
CDR3 DNA: TGCGCCAGCAGCTTGGAAGAAGAGCAGTTCTTC
J gene: TRBJ2-1
CDR3 length: 11
V gene: TRBV5-1
clone size: -
D gene: -

CDR3 protein: CASSVDSQGNSPLHF
CDR3 DNA: TGTGCCAGCAGCGTGGACTCACAAGGCAATTCACCCCTCCACTTT
J gene: TRBJ1-6
CDR3 length: 15
V gene: TRBV7-9
clone size: -
D gene: -

CDR3 protein: CASRNTGGVADTQYF
CDR3 DNA: TGTGCCAGCAGAAACACGGGGGGAGTGGCAGATACGCAGTATTTT
J gene: TRBJ2-3
CDR3 length: 15
V gene: TRBV11-2
clone size: few
D gene: TRBD2

CDR3 protein: CTSSLPGTSGGPVPEETQYF
CDR3 DNA: TGCACCAGCAGCCTGCCCGGGACTAGCGGGGGGCCGGTACCAGAAGAGACCCAGTACTTC
J gene: TRBJ2-5
CDR3 length: 20
V gene: TRBV1
clone size: -
D gene: -

CDR3 protein: CAWTADNEKLFF
CDR3 DNA: TGTGCCTGGACTGCTGATAATGAAAAACTGTTTTTT
J gene: TRBJ1-4
CDR3 length: 12
V gene: TRBV30
clone size: few
D gene: -

CDR3 protein: CASSLGFWGQETQYF
CDR3 DNA: TGTGCCAGCAGCTTAGGTTTCTGGGGGCAAGAGACCCAGTACTTC
J gene: TRBJ2-5
CDR3 length: 15
V gene: TRBV7-2
clone size: -
D gene: -

CDR3 protein: CASSLIGLAKETQYF
CDR3 DNA: TGTGCCAGCTCACTGATAGGACTAGCGAAAGAGACCCAGTACTTC
J gene: TRBJ2-5
CDR3 length: 15
V gene: TRBV18
clone size: few
D gene: TRBD2

CDR3 protein: CASSSPRSSYEQYF
CDR3 DNA: TGTGCCAGCAGCTCACCTAGGAGCTCCTACGAGCAGTACTTC
J gene: TRBJ2-7
CDR3 length: 14
V gene: TRBV5-4
clone size: few
D gene: -

CDR3 protein: CASSTMDSSYNEQFF
CDR3 DNA: TGTGCCAGCAGCACCATGGACAGCTCCTACAATGAGCAGTTCTTC
J gene: TRBJ2-1
CDR3 length: 15
V gene: TRBV9
clone size: -
D gene: -

CDR3 protein: CASGLTALSYGYTF
CDR3 DNA: TGTGCTAGTGGTTTGACGGCCCTCAGCTATGGCTACACCTTC
J gene: TRBJ1-2
CDR3 length: 14
V gene: TRBV12-5
clone size: -
D gene: -

CDR3 protein: CAIRGSTGGEDTQYF
CDR3 DNA: TGTGCCATCAGGGGGAGCACAGGGGGAGAAGATACGCAGTATTTT
J gene: TRBJ2-3
CDR3 length: 15
V gene: TRBV10-3
clone size: few
D gene: TRBD1

CDR3 protein: CASSHGTGGYTF
CDR3 DNA: TGTGCCAGCAGCCATGGGACGGGAGGCTACACCTTC
J gene: TRBJ1-2
CDR3 length: 12
V gene: TRBV14
clone size: -
D gene: -

CDR3 protein: CASSYGTTDTDTQYF
CDR3 DNA: TGTGCCAGCAGCTACGGGACTACCGACACAGATACGCAGTATTTT
J gene: TRBJ2-3
CDR3 length: 15
V gene: TRBV5-4
clone size: -
D gene: TRBD2

CDR3 protein: CAWSPGTGFGQPQHF
CDR3 DNA: TGTGCCTGGAGTCCCGGGACAGGGTTTGGTCAGCCCCAGCATTTT
J gene: TRBJ1-5
CDR3 length: 15
V gene: TRBV30
clone size: once
D gene: TRBD1

CDR3 protein: CASSSGQGSPPLHF
CDR3 DNA: TGCGCCAGCAGCTCCGGACAGGGGAGTCCACCCCTCCACTTT
J gene: TRBJ1-6
CDR3 length: 14
V gene: TRBV5-1
clone size: -
D gene: TRBD1

CDR3 protein: CASTSPLEKSYNEQFF
CDR3 DNA: TGTGCCAGCACCTCGCCACTAGAAAAGTCCTACAATGAGCAGTTCTTC
J gene: TRBJ2-1
CDR3 length: 16
V gene: TRBV13
clone size: few
D gene: -

CDR3 protein: CARRDQNTEAFF
CDR3 DNA: TGTGCCCGGAGGGACCAGAACACTGAAGCTTTCTTT
J gene: TRBJ1-1
CDR3 length: 12
V gene: TRBV30
clone size: few
D gene: -

CDR3 protein: CASRKGQVNTGELFF
CDR3 DNA: TGTGCCAGCAGGAAGGGACAGGTCAACACCGGGGAGCTGTTTTTT
J gene: TRBJ2-2
CDR3 length: 15
V gene: TRBV14
clone size: few
D gene: TRBD1

CDR3 protein: CASSTAGAREKLFF
CDR3 DNA: TGTGCCAGCAGCACGGCAGGGGCTCGAGAAAAACTGTTTTTT
J gene: TRBJ1-4
CDR3 length: 14
V gene: TRBV7-2
clone size: -
D gene: -

CDR3 protein: CASSEGVQKLFF
CDR3 DNA: TGTGCCAGCAGCGAGGGGGTGCAAAAACTGTTTTTT
J gene: TRBJ1-4
CDR3 length: 12
V gene: TRBV2
clone size: -
D gene: -

CDR3 protein: CASSIDGRQGIGYEQYF
CDR3 DNA: TGTGCCAGTAGTATAGATGGACGACAGGGAATTGGCTACGAGCAGTACTTC
J gene: TRBJ2-7
CDR3 length: 17
V gene: TRBV19
clone size: -
D gene: TRBD1

CDR3 protein: CASSQEVGRPYPYTF
CDR3 DNA: TGTGCCAGCAGCCAAGAAGTAGGGCGACCTTACCCCTACACCTTC
J gene: TRBJ1-2
CDR3 length: 15
V gene: TRBV4-2
clone size: few
D gene: -

CDR3 protein: CAWSRDPLNSPLHF
CDR3 DNA: TGTGCCTGGAGCAGGGACCCTCTTAATTCACCCCTCCACTTT
J gene: TRBJ1-6
CDR3 length: 14
V gene: TRBV30
clone size: -
D gene: -

CDR3 protein: CASSLQRGIDTQYF
CDR3 DNA: TGTGCCAGCAGCTTACAGCGGGGGATAGATACGCAGTATTTT
J gene: TRBJ2-3
CDR3 length: 14
V gene: TRBV7-2
clone size: -
D gene: TRBD2

CDR3 protein: CASSPSTDYYGYTF
CDR3 DNA: TGTGCCAGCTCACCTTCGACGGATTACTATGGCTACACCTTC
J gene: TRBJ1-2
CDR3 length: 14
V gene: TRBV18
clone size: once
D gene: -

CDR3 protein: CASSLQGSTEAFF
CDR3 DNA: TGTGCCAGCAGCTTGCAGGGGAGCACTGAAGCTTTCTTT
J gene: TRBJ1-1
CDR3 length: 13
V gene: TRBV5-4
clone size: -
D gene: -

CDR3 protein: CASSRDSYTEAFF
CDR3 DNA: TGCGCCAGCAGCAGGGACAGCTACACTGAAGCTTTCTTT
J gene: TRBJ1-1
CDR3 length: 13
V gene: TRBV5-1
clone size: -
D gene: TRBD1

CDR3 protein: CASSLFGENLYNSPLHF
CDR3 DNA: TGTGCCAGCAGCTTGTTCGGCGAAAACCTCTATAATTCACCCCTCCACTTT
J gene: TRBJ1-6
CDR3 length: 17
V gene: TRBV5-4
clone size: -
D gene: -

CDR3 protein: CASRKAGGYNEQFF
CDR3 DNA: TGTGCCTCCAGGAAAGCGGGGGGTTACAATGAGCAGTTCTTC
J gene: TRBJ2-1
CDR3 length: 14
V gene: TRBV6-5
clone size: -
D gene: TRBD2

CDR3 protein: CASSYGGLTGDTQYF
CDR3 DNA: TGTGCCAGCAGTTACGGGGGTTTAACAGGAGATACGCAGTATTTT
J gene: TRBJ2-3
CDR3 length: 15
V gene: TRBV6-5
clone size: -
D gene: -

CDR3 protein: CASRVFTSSEQYF
CDR3 DNA: TGTGCCAGCAGAGTTTTCACCTCGAGTGAGCAGTACTTC
J gene: TRBJ2-7
CDR3 length: 13
V gene: TRBV28
clone size: -
D gene: -

CDR3 protein: CASSPLRDTEAFF
CDR3 DNA: TGTGCCAGCAGTCCCCTCCGGGACACTGAAGCTTTCTTT
J gene: TRBJ1-1
CDR3 length: 13
V gene: TRBV6-6
clone size: few
D gene: -

CDR3 protein: CAIRVSPNYGYTF
CDR3 DNA: TGTGCCATCCGGGTCAGTCCGAACTATGGCTACACCTTC
J gene: TRBJ1-2
CDR3 length: 13
V gene: TRBV2
clone size: few
D gene: -

CDR3 protein: CAWSVINEQFF
CDR3 DNA: TGTGCCTGGAGTGTCATCAATGAGCAGTTCTTC
J gene: TRBJ2-1
CDR3 length: 11
V gene: TRBV30
clone size: few
D gene: -

CDR3 protein: CASSPDRGLETQYF
CDR3 DNA: TGTGCCAGCAGTCCCGACAGGGGGTTGGAGACCCAGTACTTC
J gene: TRBJ2-5
CDR3 length: 14
V gene: TRBV2
clone size: few
D gene: TRBD1

CDR3 protein: CASGGLIYDSPLHF
CDR3 DNA: TGTGCCAGCGGGGGACTTATCTATGATTCACCCCTCCACTTT
J gene: TRBJ1-6
CDR3 length: 14
V gene: TRBV2
clone size: few
D gene: -

CDR3 protein: CASSQEGGQGAAQPQHF
CDR3 DNA: TGCGCCAGCAGCCAAGAAGGCGGGCAGGGGGCGGCTCAGCCCCAGCATTTT
J gene: TRBJ1-5
CDR3 length: 17
V gene: TRBV4-1
clone size: -
D gene: TRBD1

CDR3 protein: CASSRTGCFNYGYTF
CDR3 DNA: TGCGCCAGCAGTCGAACAGGGTGCTTTAACTATGGCTACACCTTC
J gene: TRBJ1-2
CDR3 length: 15
V gene: TRBV23-1
clone size: -
D gene: -

CDR3 protein: CASSPWGQGSYEQYF
CDR3 DNA: TGCGCCAGCAGCCCGTGGGGACAGGGCTCCTACGAGCAGTACTTC
J gene: TRBJ2-7
CDR3 length: 15
V gene: TRBV4-1
clone size: -
D gene: TRBD1

CDR3 protein: CASSPGHKYSNQPQHF
CDR3 DNA: TGTGCCAGCAGCCCTGGACACAAATATAGCAATCAGCCCCAGCATTTT
J gene: TRBJ1-5
CDR3 length: 16
V gene: TRBV7-2
clone size: -
D gene: -

CDR3 protein: CASSYAGVPKGEAFF
CDR3 DNA: TGTGCCAGCAGTTACGCGGGCGTCCCCAAGGGTGAAGCTTTCTTT
J gene: TRBJ1-1
CDR3 length: 15
V gene: TRBV6-5
clone size: -
D gene: -

CDR3 protein: CASSQIQGYEQYF
CDR3 DNA: TGCGCCAGCAGCCAAATACAGGGGTACGAGCAGTACTTC
J gene: TRBJ2-7
CDR3 length: 13
V gene: TRBV4-1
clone size: -
D gene: TRBD1

CDR3 protein: CASKAQNTEAFF
CDR3 DNA: TGTGCCAGCAAGGCGCAGAACACTGAAGCTTTCTTT
J gene: TRBJ1-1
CDR3 length: 12
V gene: TRBV7-2
clone size: -
D gene: -

CDR3 protein: CASSFLAGGPDTQYF
CDR3 DNA: TGTGCCAGCAGCTTTTTAGCGGGGGGTCCAGATACGCAGTATTTT
J gene: TRBJ2-3
CDR3 length: 15
V gene: TRBV7-9
clone size: few
D gene: TRBD2

CDR3 protein: CASSRTASTDTQYF
CDR3 DNA: TGTGCCAGCAGCAGGACAGCTAGCACAGATACGCAGTATTTT
J gene: TRBJ2-3
CDR3 length: 14
V gene: TRBV25-1
clone size: -
D gene: -